The 15 T cell receptor beta chains reported below all come from one sample, sequenced in a study of CD8+CD57+ T cells in acquired aplastic anemia. Selection for sequencing was limited to patients who had shown CD8+CD57+ cell expansion by flow cytometry. The template used for profiling TCR beta VDJ and CDR3 was genomic DNA. TCRdb ran MiXCR on the reads and lists one entry per CDR3 protein. The sample lists 100,000 to 150,000 distinct CDR3 sequences; nearly 40% were seen once. The sample comprised sorted CD4+, CD8+, or CD8+CD57+ T cells (not recorded which) from PBMCs. The receptors come from a human donor with aplastic anemia.

In the case of this clonotype: A much more abundant neighbour one base away suggests this may be a read error. The chain is built from TRBV6-1 and TRBJ2-1; D not resolved. Germline CDR1 is MNHNS and CDR2 is SASEGT. The CDR3 loop spans 15 amino acids. Trimming shortened V by 8 bases and J by 3 bases, and 17 bases separated the two germline ends. This chain's CDR3 is CASAPPTMNYNEQFF. The CDR3 DNA follows: TGTGCCAGCGCCCCCCCGACGATGAACTACAATGAGCAGTTCTTC.

The chain combines TRBV6-2 or TRBV6-3 with TRBJ2-6; perhaps TRBD1 as D (6 bases). CDR3 length: 16 amino acids. The germline CDR1 and CDR2 sequences are MNHEY and SVGEGT. V was clipped by 3 bases and J by 3 bases, with 12 bases between them. CDR3 residues: CASSYKGVGGANVLTF. The CDR3, as DNA: TGTGCCAGCAGTTATAAGGGGGTCGGTGGGGCCAACGTCCTGACTTTC.

This clonotype came up many times. J is TRBJ1-5 and V is TRBV19, with 8 bases identical to TRBD1. V shed 3 bases, J shed 2 bases, and the junction held 3 bases outside the gene matches. Per the germline V gene, CDR1 is LNHDA and CDR2 is SQIVND (reference sequence). This CDR3 has 15 residues. In nucleotides, the CDR3 is TGTGCCAGTAGTATTGACAGGGGACGCAATCAGCCCCAGCATTTT. Translated, it gives CASSIDRGRNQPQHF.

In this sample, this clonotype turned up many times. The rearrangement uses TRBV5-6 and TRBJ1-1; D might be TRBD1 (5 bases). The CDR3 is made up of 14 amino acids. Trimming took off 1 base at V and 4 bases at J, with 11 bases between the two ends. The germline V gene has CDR1 SGHDT and CDR2 YYEEEE. The CDR3 protein is CASSLRGSGTEAFF. CDR3 DNA: TGTGCCAGCAGCTTGCGGGGGAGTGGCACTGAAGCTTTCTTT.

The chain is built from TRBV25-1 and TRBJ1-5; D gene ambiguous. The germline V gene has CDR1 MGHDK and CDR2 SYGVNS. Trimming shortened V by 5 bases and J by 4 bases, and 12 bases separated the two germline ends. The CDR3 covers 14 residues. In nucleotides, the CDR3 is TGTGCCAGCAGTCCCCTGAGGTTAAATCAGCCCCAGCATTTT. Translated: CASSPLRLNQPQHF.

V and J are TRBV20-1 and TRBJ2-7; maybe TRBD2 (6 bases). With 0 bases removed from V and 4 bases from J, the gap between germline ends came to 13 bases. This CDR3 comprises 14 residues. Germline CDR1 reads DFQATT; CDR2 reads SNEGSKA (reference sequence). For the CDR3, the DNA is TGCAGTGCTAGAGATCTTCCGCGGGGATACGAGCAGTACTTC. This encodes CSARDLPRGYEQYF.

Many counts were recorded for this clonotype. This rearrangement joins TRBV10-3 to TRBJ2-1; TRBD1 might be the D (5 bases). The CDR3 is 13 residues long. V was shortened by 5 bases and J by 7 bases, with 12 bases between the two germline ends. CDR1 ENHRY and CDR2 SYGVKD come from the germline V gene. For the CDR3, the DNA is TGTGCCATCAGTTTCTCGCAGGGTAATGAGCAGTTCTTC. Its translation: CAISFSQGNEQFF.

The chain uses TRBV10-1 and TRBJ2-3; no clear D. Germline V CDR1 and CDR2: WNHNN, SYGVQD (reference sequence). The CDR3 is 13 amino acids. V lost 4 bases to trimming and J lost 9 bases, with 14 bases between them. For the CDR3, the DNA is TGCGCCAGCAGTGGTGCCGATCTGGGGACGCAGTATTTT. Its translation: CASSGADLGTQYF.

The V call is TRBV12-3 or TRBV12-4, the J call TRBJ1-1, with D possibly being TRBD1 (6 bases). The CDR3 sequence is 12 residues long. The V and J ends lost 5 bases and 6 bases respectively, with 10 bases between them. In DNA form, the CDR3 reads TGTGCCAGCAGTCCAGGGGTTGCTGAAGCTTTCTTT. Its protein is CASSPGVAEAFF.

This clonotype was counted at least ten times. The J gene is TRBJ1-2, the V gene TRBV5-1, with a tentative D call TRBD1 (5 bases). The CDR3 consists of 14 residues. Trimming removed 4 bases from V and 2 bases from J, with 12 bases in between. Germline V CDR1 and CDR2: SGHRS, YFSETQ. The CDR3 nucleotides are TGCGCCAGCAGCCTATCGGGGGGAAACTATGGCTACACCTTC. Translation: CASSLSGGNYGYTF.

Sample share makes this clonotype medium-sized. A read error may account for a junction end that differs from germline. J is TRBJ2-7 and V is TRBV12-3 or TRBV12-4, with D unresolved. The CDR3 contains 13 residues. CDR3 in DNA: TGTGCTAGCAGCTTAGGAGTTTTCTACGAGCAGTACTTC. Protein: CASSLGVFYEQYF.

There are a few counts of this clonotype. The V and J genes are TRBV3-1 and TRBJ1-2; D is undetermined. CDR1 LGHDT and CDR2 YNNKEL come from the germline V gene (reference sequence). The CDR3 spans 12 residues. Between the trimmed V and J ends, which lost 1 base and 3 bases, there was a span of 3 bases. The CDR3 loop is CASSQADYGYTF. The CDR3 nucleotides are TGTGCCAGCAGCCAAGCAGACTATGGCTACACCTTC.

V and J are TRBV20-1 and TRBJ1-6; D is ambiguous. Trimming left V 3 bases short and J 7 bases short, with 4 bases between. This CDR3 spans 11 amino acids. CDR1 and CDR2 from the germline V gene are DFQATT and SNEGSKA (reference sequence). The CDR3, as DNA: TGCAGTGCTAGGGGGAATTCACCCCTCCACTTT. Protein product: CSARGNSPLHF.

This clonotype was counted ten times or more. This chain joins TRBV19 and TRBJ2-2; D is unresolved. This CDR3 region has 16 residues. Trimming cost V 4 bases and J 2 bases, with 14 bases left between them. The germline CDR1 and CDR2 sequences are LNHDA and SQIVND (reference sequence). DNA of the CDR3: TGTGCCAGTAGTAAGGGCTTACTACGAAACACCGGGGAGCTGTTTTTT. Translated: CASSKGLLRNTGELFF. The entire variable domain, with the rest obtained from reference TRBV19 and TRBJ2-2, is as follows: DGGITQSPKYLFRKEGQNVTLSCEQNLNHDAMYWYRQDPGQGLRLIYYSQIVNDFQKGDIAEGYSVSREKKESFPLTVTSAQKNPTAFYLCASSKGLLRNTGELFFGEGSRLTVL.

The sample holds many counts of this clonotype. The chain recombines TRBV10-3 with TRBJ2-1; 12 bases fit TRBD2. The CDR3 has 16 residues. Germline CDR1 reads ENHRY; CDR2 reads SYGVKD. The V and J ends lost 4 bases and 2 bases, in that order; junction bases with no gene match: 3. The CDR3 loop is CAISAPSGGAYNEQFF. The CDR3 DNA is TGTGCCATCAGTGCCCCTAGCGGGGGGGCCTACAATGAGCAGTTCTTC.